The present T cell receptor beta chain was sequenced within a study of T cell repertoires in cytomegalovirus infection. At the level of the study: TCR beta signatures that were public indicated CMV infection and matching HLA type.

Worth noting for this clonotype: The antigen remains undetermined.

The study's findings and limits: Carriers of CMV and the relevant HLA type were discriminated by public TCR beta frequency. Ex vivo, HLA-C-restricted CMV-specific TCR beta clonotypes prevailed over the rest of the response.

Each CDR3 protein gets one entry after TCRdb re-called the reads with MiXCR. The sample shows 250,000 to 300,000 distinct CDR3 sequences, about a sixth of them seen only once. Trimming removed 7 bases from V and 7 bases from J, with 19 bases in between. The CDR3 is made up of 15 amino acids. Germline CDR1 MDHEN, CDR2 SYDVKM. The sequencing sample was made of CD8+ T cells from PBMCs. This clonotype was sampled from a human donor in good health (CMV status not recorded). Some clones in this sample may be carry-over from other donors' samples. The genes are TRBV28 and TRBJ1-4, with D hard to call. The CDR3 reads CASTPDREESEKLFF. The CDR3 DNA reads TGTGCCAGCACCCCTGATCGGGAGGAAAGTGAAAAACTGTTTTTT.